This T cell receptor beta chain derives from a study of cytomegalovirus exposure and HLA in healthy donors. General study results and limits: Confirmation in vitro established that three CMV-associated chains were specific for CMV antigens. It was reported in a later analysis that an Asian-associated ancestry cluster showed fewer N-insertions than the approximately 670-donor mean. Later on, an analysis tied 15,000 to 20,000 TCR beta sequences to HLA alleles at 0.05 false discovery rate.

Notes on this clone: What it binds is not known.

Primers included in the PCR were 60 Vbeta and 13 Jbeta primers. Clones were sequenced by immunoSEQ multiplex PCR, and TCRdb holds only the in-frame ones, with some missing. Here the sample spans 120,000 to 150,000 clones, roughly 80% being singletons. The sequencing input was PBMCs. The sequence came from a woman aged 40 to 49 in good health and CMV-seronegative.

This CDR3 is CASSDSRDSLSYGYTF. The CDR3 coding sequence is TGTGCCAGCAGTGACTCCCGGGACAGCCTATCCTATGGCTACACCTTC. This chain connects TRBV6-4 to TRBJ1-2; 7 bases fit TRBD1. After removal of 0 bases from V and 4 bases from J, the junction contained 8 bases not matched to a gene. The length of the CDR3 is 16 residues. The germline gives CDR1 MRHNA, CDR2 SNTAGT.